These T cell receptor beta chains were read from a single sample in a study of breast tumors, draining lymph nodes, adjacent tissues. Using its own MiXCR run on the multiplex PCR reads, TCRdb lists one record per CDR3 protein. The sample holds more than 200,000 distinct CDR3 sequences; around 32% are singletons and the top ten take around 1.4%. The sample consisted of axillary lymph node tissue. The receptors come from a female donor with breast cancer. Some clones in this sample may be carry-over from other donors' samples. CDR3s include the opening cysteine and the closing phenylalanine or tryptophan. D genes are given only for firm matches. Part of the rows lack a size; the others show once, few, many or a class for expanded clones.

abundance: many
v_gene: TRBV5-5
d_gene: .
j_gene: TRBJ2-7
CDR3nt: TGTGCCAGCAGCTTGGAGGGTGGCAACGAGCAGTACTTC
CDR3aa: CASSLEGGNEQYF

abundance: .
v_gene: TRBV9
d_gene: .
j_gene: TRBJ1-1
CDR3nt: TGTGCCAGCAGCCATGGAACTGAAGCTTTCTTT
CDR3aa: CASSHGTEAFF

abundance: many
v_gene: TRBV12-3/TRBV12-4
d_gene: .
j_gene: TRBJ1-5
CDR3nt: TGTGCCAGCAGTTTAGCGCTGTCTGGACGATCGCCCCAGCATTTT
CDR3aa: CASSLALSGRSPQHF

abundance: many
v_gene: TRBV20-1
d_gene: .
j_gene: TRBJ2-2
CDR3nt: TGCAGTGCTAGAGATCTTGGGTACGGGGAGCTGTTTTTT
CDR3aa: CSARDLGYGELFF

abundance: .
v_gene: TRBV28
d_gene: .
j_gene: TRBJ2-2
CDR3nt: TGTGCCAGCAGTTTGGCGACAGGCTTTAACACCGGGGAGCTGTTTTTT
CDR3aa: CASSLATGFNTGELFF

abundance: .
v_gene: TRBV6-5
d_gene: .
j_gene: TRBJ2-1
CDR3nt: TGTGCCAGCAGTGGGACTCAAAGCTCCTACAATGAGCAGTTCTTC
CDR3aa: CASSGTQSSYNEQFF

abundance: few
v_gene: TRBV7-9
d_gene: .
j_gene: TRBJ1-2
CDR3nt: TGTGCCAGCAGCTTAGCGCGGGGGGGTGGCTACACCTTC
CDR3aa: CASSLARGGGYTF

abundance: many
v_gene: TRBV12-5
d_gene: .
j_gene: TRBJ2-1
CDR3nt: TGTGCTAGTGGTTTGGGCAGAGCTAATGAGCAGTTCTTC
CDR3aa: CASGLGRANEQFF

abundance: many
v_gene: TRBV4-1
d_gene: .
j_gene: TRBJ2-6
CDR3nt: TGCGCCAGCAGCCCCAGTGATTGGTTCTCTGGGGCCAACGTCCTGACTTTC
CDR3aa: CASSPSDWFSGANVLTF

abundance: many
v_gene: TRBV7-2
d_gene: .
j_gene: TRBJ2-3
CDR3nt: TGTGCCAGCAGCCTACTTCGAGCGGGCCGGCGCACAGATACGCAGTATTTT
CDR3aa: CASSLLRAGRRTDTQYF

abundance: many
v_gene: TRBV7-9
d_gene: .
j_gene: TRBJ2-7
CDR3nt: TGTGCCAGCAGCCTGTCGGCAGGGAGCTCCTACGAGCAGTACTTC
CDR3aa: CASSLSAGSSYEQYF

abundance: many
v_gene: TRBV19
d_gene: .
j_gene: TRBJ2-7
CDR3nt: TGTGCCAGTAGTATTGACGGGGAAGCCTCCTACGAGCAGTACTTC
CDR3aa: CASSIDGEASYEQYF

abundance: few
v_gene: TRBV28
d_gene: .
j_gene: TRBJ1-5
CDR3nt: TGTGCCTCCACCGAGAGGGTTTCTAGCAATCAGCCCCAGCATTTT
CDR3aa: CASTERVSSNQPQHF

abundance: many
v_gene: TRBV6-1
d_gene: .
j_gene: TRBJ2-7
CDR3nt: TGTGCCAGCATCCAGGCAGGCAGCGAGCAGTACTTC
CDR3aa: CASIQAGSEQYF

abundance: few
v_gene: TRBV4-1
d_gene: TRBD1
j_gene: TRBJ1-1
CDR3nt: TGCGCCAGCAGTTCGGGACAGGGTAACACTGAAGCTTTCTTT
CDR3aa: CASSSGQGNTEAFF

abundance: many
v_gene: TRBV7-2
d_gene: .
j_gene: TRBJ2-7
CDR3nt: TGTGCCAGCAGCCCAACACACGGGAACCCCTACGAGCAGTACTTC
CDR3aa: CASSPTHGNPYEQYF

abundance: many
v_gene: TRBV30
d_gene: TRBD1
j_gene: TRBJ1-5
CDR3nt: TGTGCCTGGTCCGGACAGGGAGGTCGGCCCCAGCATTTT
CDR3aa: CAWSGQGGRPQHF

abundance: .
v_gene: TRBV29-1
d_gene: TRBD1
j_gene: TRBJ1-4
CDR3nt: TGCAGCGTTGACGGCGGGAGGGACAGGGGCGGCTTCTATGAAAAACTGTTTTTT
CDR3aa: CSVDGGRDRGGFYEKLFF

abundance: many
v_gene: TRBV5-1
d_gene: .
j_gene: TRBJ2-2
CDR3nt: TGCGCCAGCAGCTTGGACCGGAGCACCGGGGAGCTGTTTTTT
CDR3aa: CASSLDRSTGELFF

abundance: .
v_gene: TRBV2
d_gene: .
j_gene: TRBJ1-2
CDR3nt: TGTGCCAGCAGAGGGATACAGGGTAACTATAGCTACACCTTC
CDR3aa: CASRGIQGNYSYTF

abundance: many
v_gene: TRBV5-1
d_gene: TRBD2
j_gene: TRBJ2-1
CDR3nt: TGCGCCAGCAGCTTGGTAGTAGCGGGAGGCAATGAGCAGTTCTTC
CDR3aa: CASSLVVAGGNEQFF

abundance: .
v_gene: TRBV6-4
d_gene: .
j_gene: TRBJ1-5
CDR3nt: TGTGCCAGCACCCCACCGGGAGCTGCCTGGACGAATCAGCCCCAGCATTTT
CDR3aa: CASTPPGAAWTNQPQHF

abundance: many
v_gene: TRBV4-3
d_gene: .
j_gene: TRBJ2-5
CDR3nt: TGCGCCAGCAGCCAAGGGGCGTTGGAGACCCAGTACTTC
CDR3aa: CASSQGALETQYF

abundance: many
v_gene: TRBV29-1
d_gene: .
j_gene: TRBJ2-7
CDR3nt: TGCAGCGCACCCGGCCGGGGCTACGAGCAGTACTTC
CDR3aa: CSAPGRGYEQYF

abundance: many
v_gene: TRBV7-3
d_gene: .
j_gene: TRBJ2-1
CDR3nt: TGTGCCAGCAGCTTAGACGGTAAGGGAAGGAATGAGCAGTTCTTC
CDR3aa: CASSLDGKGRNEQFF

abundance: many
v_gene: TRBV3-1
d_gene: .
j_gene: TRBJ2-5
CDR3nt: TGTGCCAGCAGCCAAGAGAGCGCGGGCACGGGGACCCAGTACTTC
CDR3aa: CASSQESAGTGTQYF

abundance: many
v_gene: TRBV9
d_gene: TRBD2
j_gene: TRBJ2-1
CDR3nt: TGTGCCAGCAGCGTCCAAGCGGGAGGGTATCGCAATGAGCAGTTCTTC
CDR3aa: CASSVQAGGYRNEQFF

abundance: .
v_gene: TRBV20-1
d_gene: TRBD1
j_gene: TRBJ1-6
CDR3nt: TGCAGTGCTCAAACTGACAGGGGGCGGAATCCACCCCTCCACTTT
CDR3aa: CSAQTDRGRNPPLHF

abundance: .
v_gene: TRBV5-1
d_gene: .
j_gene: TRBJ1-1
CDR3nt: TGCGCCAGCAGCTTGATCGATGGGGGGCGCCGAGCTTTCTTT
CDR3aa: CASSLIDGGRRAFF

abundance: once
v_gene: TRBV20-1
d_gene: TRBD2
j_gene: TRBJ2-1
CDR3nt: TGCAGTGCCACTCCGGGACTAGCGGAACCTCTTAGACCTAATGAGCAGTTCTTC
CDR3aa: CSATPGLAEPLRPNEQFF